These 18 T cell receptor beta chains were sequenced from one sample in a study of T-cell memory formation after mild COVID-19. In TCRdb, the 5' RACE reads were re-called with MiXCR into one record per CDR3 protein. The data contain around 450,000 distinct CDR3 sequences, 15% to 25% of them singletons. Input material: PBMCs or a T cell subset sorted from them (not recorded which). Receptors were obtained from an adult woman who had mild COVID-19 (a few samples of this study predate the infection). Cell type and time point are not known.

Only a few counts were recorded for this clonotype. The rearrangement joins TRBV5-5 to TRBJ2-1; 9 bases fit TRBD1. The CDR3 runs to 15 residues. The germline gives CDR1 SGHKS, CDR2 YYEKEE (reference sequence). V shed 6 bases and J 1 base; nucleotides not matched to a gene: 5. The CDR3 sequence is CASTPGTGSYNEQFF. The CDR3 region has the DNA TGTGCCAGCACCCCCGGGACAGGGTCCTACAATGAGCAGTTCTTC.

In this sample, this clonotype turned up once. The V gene is TRBV30, the J gene TRBJ2-4; 7 bases agree with TRBD2. The CDR3 length is 16 residues. V was pared by 4 bases and J by 0 bases, with 9 bases of the junction left unmatched. From germline, CDR1 is GTSNPN and CDR2 SVGIG (reference sequence). The CDR3 region has the DNA TGTGCCTGGACACCCAGCGGGACCCTAGCCAAAAACATTCAGTACTTC. Translation gives CAWTPSGTLAKNIQYF.

This clonotype was seen a few times. This sequence joins TRBV29-1 and TRBJ2-3; D is uncertain. Germline V gene data show CDR1 as SQVTM and CDR2 as ANQGSEA. The V gene lost 4 bases and the J gene lost 6 bases, with 11 bases spanning the gap. This CDR3 has 12 amino acids. The CDR3 spells CSVAMTLDTQYF. Written as DNA, the CDR3 is TGCAGCGTTGCTATGACACTCGATACGCAGTATTTT.

Only a few counts were recorded for this clonotype. The chain couples TRBV7-9 to TRBJ2-7; 12 bases are a match to TRBD2. Germline CDR1 SEHNR, CDR2 FQNEAQ (reference sequence). This CDR3 has 15 amino acids. J gave up 6 bases and V 6 bases, and 9 bases lay outside the gene matches. The CDR3 DNA reads TGTGCCAGCAGATACTCTAGCGGGGGGGATCGCGAGCAGTACTTC. Residues: CASRYSSGGDREQYF.

The chain joins TRBV7-6 to TRBJ1-3; 7 nucleotides line up with TRBD1. The CDR3 runs 14 residues. Germline trimming cut 4 bases from V and 2 bases from J; bases unmatched to any gene: 2. Germline-derived CDR1 and CDR2 are SGHVS and FNYEAQ. The CDR3 loop reads CASSSDRAGNTIYF. The CDR3 DNA sequence: TGTGCCAGCAGCTCTGACAGGGCTGGAAACACCATATATTTT.

The genes are TRBV7-6 and TRBJ2-7, with D perhaps matching TRBD1 or TRBD2 (5 bases each). V lost 3 bases and J lost 1, with 13 bases in between. Germline V gene lookup returns CDR1 SGHVS and CDR2 FNYEAQ. The CDR3 sequence is 15 residues long. The DNA of the CDR3 is TGTGCCAGCAGCTTGGGGGTAGAGAGGTCCTACGAGCAGTACTTC. It codes for CASSLGVERSYEQYF.

This clonotype was counted at least ten times. One junction end does not reproduce the germline sequence, and a read error may be involved. V is TRBV7-7 and J is TRBJ2-1; a possible D gene is TRBD1 (5 bases). Germline V gives CDR1 SSHAT, CDR2 FNYEAQ (reference sequence). This CDR3 comprises 13 residues. CDR3 in amino acids: CASSLGLGDEQFF. CDR3 nucleotides: TGTGCTAGCAGCTTAGGTCTAGGGGATGAGCAGTTCTTC.

This clonotype was counted a few times. The V gene is TRBV5-5, the J gene TRBJ1-1, with D tentatively TRBD1 (6 bases). Germline V gene sequence: CDR1 SGHKS, CDR2 YYEKEE (reference sequence). The ends were cut back, 3 bases at V and 0 bases at J, with 12 bases in the middle. This CDR3 region has 15 residues. For the CDR3, the DNA is TGTGCCAGCAGCTGGGGACATTCCATGAACACTGAAGCTTTCTTT. It yields the protein CASSWGHSMNTEAFF.

The chain is built from TRBV6-4 and TRBJ2-2; TRBD2 agrees at 9 bases. Germline values: CDR1 MRHNA, CDR2 SNTAGT. This CDR3 contains 13 residues. Trimming removed 11 bases from V and 6 bases from J; junction bases left unmatched: 7. The CDR3 region is CAGGRDSAGELFF. The CDR3 DNA follows: TGTGCCGGCGGGAGGGATTCGGCCGGGGAGCTGTTTTTT.

This clonotype was picked up a small number of times. The chain couples TRBV5-1 to TRBJ2-1; 14 bases match TRBD2. V shed 7 bases, J shed 9 bases, and the junction held 12 bases outside the gene matches. Germline loops: CDR1 SGHRS, CDR2 YFSETQ. The CDR3 totals 16 residues. The DNA of the CDR3 is TGCGCCAGCGGAGATCCAGGGACTAGCGGGAGAACTGAGCAGTTCTTC. This codes for CASGDPGTSGRTEQFF.

The genes are TRBV10-3 and TRBJ1-1, with D possibly matching TRBD1 (5 bases). Trimming shortened V by 2 bases and J by 8 bases, and 12 bases separated the two germline ends. The germline V gene has CDR1 ENHRY and CDR2 SYGVKD. CDR3 size: 13 residues. CDR3 bases: TGTGCCATCAGTGAGGCGGGGACGGACGAAGCTTTCTTT. This gives the protein CAISEAGTDEAFF.

This clonotype was counted ten times or more. The chain uses TRBV5-1 and TRBJ2-7; the D gene is possibly TRBD1 (5 bases). This CDR3 has 15 residues. Germline CDR1 and CDR2: SGHRS and YFSETQ. Trimming took 4 bases from V and 0 from J, leaving 14 bases between them. The DNA for the CDR3 is TGCGCCAGCAGCCAAAGACAGCCTTACTCCTACGAGCAGTACTTC. It yields the protein CASSQRQPYSYEQYF.

The rearrangement uses TRBV6-5 and TRBJ2-3; D call uncertain. The CDR3 runs to 14 residues. The germline V gene has CDR1 MNHEY and CDR2 SVGAGI. V lost 4 bases and J lost 6, with 14 bases in between. The DNA of the CDR3 is TGTGCCAGCAGTTCGGACCTTCTGGCGGATACGCAGTATTTT. Its protein is CASSSDLLADTQYF.

The J gene is TRBJ2-1, the V gene TRBV10-3; TRBD2 agrees at 11 bases. CDR1 and CDR2 (germline): ENHRY, SYGVKD. The junction had 14 bases not matched to a gene; V was cut back by 6 bases and J by 7 bases. The CDR3 runs to 17 residues. The DNA of the CDR3 is TGTGCCATCAGCATAGACGGACTAGCGGGCCCTCGGAATGAGCAGTTCTTC. This sequence encodes CAISIDGLAGPRNEQFF.

This chain links TRBV7-9 with TRBJ2-7, with 7 bases identical to TRBD1. The V gene end was trimmed by 2 bases and the J gene end by 1 base; junction bases not matched to a gene: 5. Germline lookup yields CDR1 SEHNR and CDR2 FQNEAQ (reference sequence). This CDR3 has 15 amino acids. Written as DNA, the CDR3 is TGTGCCAGCAGCTTATATGGGACAGAATCCTACGAGCAGTACTTC. It yields the protein CASSLYGTESYEQYF.

This clonotype was found a few times. The chain employs TRBV6-5 and TRBJ1-6; D gene ambiguous. Between the trimmed V and J ends, which lost 7 bases and 2 bases, there was a span of 12 bases. The CDR3 contains 15 residues. CDR1 is MNHEY, CDR2 SVGAGI, per germline. This CDR3 is CASKLQRAYNSPLHF. CDR3 DNA: TGTGCCAGCAAATTACAAAGGGCCTATAATTCACCCCTCCACTTT.

The V and J genes are TRBV7-2 and TRBJ2-1; 10 bases are a match to TRBD2. From germline, CDR1 is SGHTA and CDR2 FQGNSA. J was trimmed by 16 bases and V by 5 bases; bases with no gene match: 14. This CDR3 is built from 14 residues. This CDR3 is CASSREIAGGKGFF. The CDR3 DNA reads as TGTGCCAGCAGCCGAGAAATAGCGGGAGGAAAGGGATTCTTC.

J is TRBJ1-2 and V is TRBV7-9; 7 nucleotides align to TRBD1. Unmatched junction bases numbered 3, after V lost 0 bases and J lost 5 bases. The CDR3 covers 14 residues. Germline V gene data show CDR1 as SEHNR and CDR2 as FQNEAQ (reference sequence). The CDR3 sequence: CASSLAETGYGYTF. In DNA, the CDR3 is TGTGCCAGCAGCTTAGCGGAGACAGGGTATGGCTACACCTTC.